The T cell receptor (beta chain) described here comes from a study of T cell repertoires in cytomegalovirus infection. Background on the study: Alongside well-studied HLA-B-restricted CMV epitopes, recently identified HLA-C-restricted CMV epitopes were also used. Signatures in public TCR beta sequences pointed to both CMV infection and matching HLA type. Study-level points and caveats: Ex vivo responses were dominated by HLA-C-restricted CMV-specific TCR beta clonotypes.

Germline V gene data show CDR1 as SGHVS and CDR2 as FQNEAQ. This CDR3 region has 14 residues. TCRdb analysed the reads with MiXCR anew, one entry per CDR3 protein. Of approximately 340,000 distinct CDR3 sequences in the sample, roughly 29% are singletons; the top ten hold roughly 20%. Regarding this clonotype: What it recognizes is unknown. One base away lies a much larger clone, so this may be a sequencing read error.

The sequenced sample was cultured PBMCs, obtained from culture after CMV antigen stimulation. This receptor was taken from a human donor in good health (CMV status not recorded). Some clones in this sample may be carry-over from other donors' samples. J is TRBJ1-4 and V is TRBV7-8, with D uncertain. This CDR3 reads CASRPGPPGENLFF. In DNA, the CDR3 is TGTGCCAGCAGGCCCGGGCCCCCGGGTGAAAATCTGTTTTTT.